The source of this TCR beta chain is a study of blood T cell repertoires in COVID-19. The overall study: Samples of COVID-19 (acute and convalescent) were obtained from the United States, Italy and Spain.

Authors' data handling: Estimation of nucleated cell counts was performed using reference gene primer amplification. Generated by immunoSEQ multiplex PCR, the TCRdb table keeps only in-frame clones and is missing some. From that table come the V and J calls and clone size; the DNA was used to work out D and trimming. In the table there are about 56,000 clones, roughly nine tenths of which are singletons. The V gene lost 2 bases and the J gene lost 4 bases, with 12 bases spanning the gap. This CDR3 is 15 amino acids long. In germline, CDR1 is MNHEY, CDR2 SMNVEV (reference sequence). During active infection, Seattle patients enrolled and were then monitored through disease.

The genes are TRBV27 and TRBJ2-1; TRBD2 might be the D (5 bases). The sequencing input was peripheral blood. The sequence came from a woman aged 55-75 years with COVID-19, enrolled during active disease. CDR3 coding DNA: TGTGCCAGCAGTTTAGCGGGCCGGGGATACAATGAGCAGTTCTTC. Its protein is CASSLAGRGYNEQFF.